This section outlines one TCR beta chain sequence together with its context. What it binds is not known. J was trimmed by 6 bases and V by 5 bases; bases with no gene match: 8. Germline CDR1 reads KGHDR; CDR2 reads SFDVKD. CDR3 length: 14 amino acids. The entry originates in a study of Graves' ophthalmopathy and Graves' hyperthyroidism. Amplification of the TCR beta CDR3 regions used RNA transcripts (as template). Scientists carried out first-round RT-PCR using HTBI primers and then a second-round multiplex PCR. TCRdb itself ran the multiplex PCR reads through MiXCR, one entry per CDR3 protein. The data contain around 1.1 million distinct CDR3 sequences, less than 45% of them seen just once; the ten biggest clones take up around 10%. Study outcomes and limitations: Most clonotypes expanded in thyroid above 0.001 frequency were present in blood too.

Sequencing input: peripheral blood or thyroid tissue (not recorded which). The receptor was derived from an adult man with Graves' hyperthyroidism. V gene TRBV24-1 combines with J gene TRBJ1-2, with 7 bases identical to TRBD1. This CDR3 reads CATSGPGTEHGYTF. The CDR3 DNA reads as TGTGCCACCAGTGGCCCCGGGACAGAACATGGCTACACCTTC.